These T cell receptor beta chains were read from a single sample in a study of T cell repertoires in cytomegalovirus infection. TCRdb reprocessed the reads with MiXCR, giving one entry per CDR3 protein. The sample records about 830,000 distinct CDR3 sequences, about 31% being singletons. Their antigens are not known. The sample here was cultured CD8+ T cells from PBMCs, taken from culture after CMV antigen stimulation. These receptors all stem from a human donor in good health (CMV status not recorded). Some clones in this sample may be carry-over from other donors' samples. The CDR3 runs from the conserved cysteine through the conserved F or W. A D gene is named only where the DNA matches it firmly. For some rows the clone size is stated as once, few or many, or as a class when expanded; others skip it.

v_gene	abundance	j_gene	d_gene	CDR3aa	CDR3nt
TRBV6-2/TRBV6-3	NA	TRBJ1-1	NA	CASSPGKVYTMNTEAFF	TGTGCCAGCAGTCCAGGCAAGGTTTATACAATGAACACTGAAGCTTTCTTT
TRBV6-6	NA	TRBJ2-7	NA	CASSYSGRPYEQYF	TGTGCCAGCAGTTACTCGGGGAGACCCTACGAGCAGTACTTC
TRBV7-8	few	TRBJ1-1	NA	CASIRGGDTEAFF	TGTGCCAGCATCCGGGGGGGAGACACTGAAGCTTTCTTT
TRBV6-6	few	TRBJ1-2	NA	CASIGDKSYGYTF	TGTGCCAGCATAGGAGATAAATCCTATGGCTACACCTTC
TRBV27	NA	TRBJ1-5	NA	CASKWAGAANQPQHF	TGTGCCAGCAAGTGGGCAGGGGCGGCCAATCAGCCCCAGCATTTT
TRBV6-4	NA	TRBJ1-2	NA	CASSDSPGYYGYTF	TGTGCCAGCAGTGACTCGCCAGGCTATTATGGCTACACCTTC
TRBV28	few	TRBJ2-5	NA	CASNTGAQKETQYF	TGTGCCAGCAACACGGGAGCCCAAAAAGAGACCCAGTACTTC
TRBV7-6	NA	TRBJ2-4	NA	CASSLWGVAAKNIQYF	TGTGCCAGCAGCTTATGGGGGGTAGCGGCCAAAAACATTCAGTACTTC
TRBV13	few	TRBJ1-6	NA	CASSLDSQNSPLHF	TGTGCCAGCAGCTTGGACAGCCAAAATTCACCCCTCCACTTT
TRBV6-6	NA	TRBJ2-7	TRBD1	CASSRQGGYGEQYF	TGTGCCAGCAGTCGACAGGGTGGGTATGGGGAGCAGTACTTC
TRBV7-6	NA	TRBJ2-2	NA	CASSLTRTGELFF	TGTGCCAGCAGCCTTACCAGGACCGGGGAGCTGTTTTTT
TRBV20-1	NA	TRBJ1-1	NA	CSARVELNTEAFF	TGCAGTGCTAGAGTGGAGCTGAACACTGAAGCTTTCTTT
TRBV7-9	NA	TRBJ1-1	NA	CASSFAELEAFF	TGTGCCAGCAGCTTCGCGGAGCTTGAAGCTTTCTTT
TRBV28	NA	TRBJ2-7	NA	CASSFLGYEQYF	TGTGCCAGCAGTTTTCTGGGATACGAGCAGTACTTC
TRBV15	NA	TRBJ2-1	TRBD1	CTTSTAWDRDQNEQFF	TGTACCACCAGCACCGCGTGGGACAGGGACCAAAATGAGCAGTTCTTC
TRBV12-3/TRBV12-4	few	TRBJ2-1	TRBD2	CASTPTGGSYNEQFF	TGTGCCAGCACCCCGACGGGGGGGTCCTACAATGAGCAGTTCTTC
TRBV28	few	TRBJ1-1	TRBD1	CASSSRDRGNTEAFF	TGTGCCAGCAGTTCCCGGGACAGGGGTAACACTGAAGCTTTCTTT
TRBV3-1	few	TRBJ2-5	NA	CASSQVSRVSNRETQYF	TGTGCCAGCAGCCAAGTATCCAGGGTGAGTAATAGAGAGACCCAGTACTTC
TRBV27	many	TRBJ2-4	NA	CASSPFDSFKNIQYF	TGTGCCAGCAGTCCATTCGACAGCTTTAAAAACATTCAGTACTTC
TRBV7-6	many	TRBJ2-1	NA	CASSFPGSAEQFF	TGTGCCAGCAGCTTTCCCGGTTCCGCGGAGCAGTTCTTC
TRBV12-3/TRBV12-4	NA	TRBJ2-7	TRBD2	CASRSIAGGQGEQYF	TGTGCCAGCAGGTCAATAGCGGGGGGGCAGGGCGAGCAGTACTTC
TRBV29-1	few	TRBJ2-3	TRBD2	CSAPWTSGDFYRTDTQYF	TGCAGCGCCCCTTGGACTAGCGGAGACTTCTATCGCACAGATACGCAGTATTTT
TRBV7-6	NA	TRBJ2-7	NA	CASSLDRDTGNPEQYF	TGTGCCAGCAGCTTAGACCGGGACACTGGTAATCCCGAGCAGTACTTC
TRBV7-9	many	TRBJ1-2	NA	CASSLTGGLETNYGYTF	TGTGCCAGCAGTCTAACCGGCGGGCTGGAGACTAACTATGGCTACACCTTC
TRBV19	few	TRBJ2-7	NA	CASSIRNTGDEQYF	TGTGCCAGTAGTATTAGGAACACGGGGGATGAGCAGTACTTC
TRBV9	NA	TRBJ2-3	TRBD1	CASSTVTGDGFTDTQYF	TGTGCCAGCAGCACTGTTACAGGGGACGGATTCACAGATACGCAGTATTTT
TRBV6-5	NA	TRBJ1-6	NA	CASTGDRSYNSPLHF	TGTGCCAGCACTGGCGATCGGTCCTATAATTCACCCCTCCACTTT
TRBV28	NA	TRBJ2-5	TRBD1	CASTTNTGTGLRETQYF	TGTGCCAGCACCACTAATACCGGGACAGGGTTGCGAGAGACCCAGTACTTC
TRBV6-1	few	TRBJ2-7	NA	CASSELAGGQWYEQYF	TGTGCCAGCAGTGAATTGGCGGGGGGACAGTGGTACGAGCAGTACTTC
TRBV7-2	many	TRBJ2-1	NA	CASSFNGGAYEQFF	TGTGCCAGCAGCTTTAATGGGGGGGCCTATGAGCAGTTCTTC
TRBV9	once	TRBJ2-5	NA	CASSTANIYQETQYF	TGTGCCAGCAGCACAGCCAACATTTACCAAGAGACCCAGTACTTC
TRBV12-3/TRBV12-4	many	TRBJ1-1	NA	CASSFGRNTEAFF	TGTGCCAGCAGCTTTGGGAGGAACACTGAAGCTTTCTTT
TRBV27	once	TRBJ2-3	NA	CASSLRVSPNTDTQYF	TGTGCCAGCAGTTTACGAGTCTCCCCTAACACAGATACGCAGTATTTT
TRBV25-1	few	TRBJ2-7	NA	CASLAGNSYEQYF	TGTGCCAGCCTTGCAGGGAATTCCTACGAGCAGTACTTC
TRBV7-2	many	TRBJ2-7	NA	CASSLLLPGYEQYF	TGTGCCAGCAGCTTACTACTTCCAGGGTACGAGCAGTACTTC
TRBV5-1	NA	TRBJ1-2	NA	CASGPRDNDYGYTF	TGCGCCAGCGGCCCCCGGGACAACGACTATGGCTACACCTTC
TRBV5-1	NA	TRBJ2-3	NA	CASSLAGTRVRDTQYF	TGCGCCAGCAGCTTGGCAGGTACTAGGGTAAGAGATACGCAGTATTTT
TRBV27	NA	TRBJ1-5	TRBD1	CASSPWTGLNQPQHF	TGTGCCAGCAGTCCCTGGACAGGGCTCAATCAGCCCCAGCATTTT
TRBV4-1	NA	TRBJ2-6	NA	CASSRSAYSGANVLTF	TGCGCCAGCAGTCGGTCCGCATACTCTGGGGCCAACGTCCTGACTTTC
TRBV7-9	many	TRBJ1-5	NA	CASSQGGVGQPQHF	TGTGCCAGCAGCCAAGGGGGTGTGGGTCAGCCCCAGCATTTT
TRBV20-1	NA	TRBJ1-1	NA	CSARDWTADTEAFF	TGCAGTGCTAGAGACTGGACAGCAGACACTGAAGCTTTCTTT
TRBV6-1	NA	TRBJ1-1	TRBD1	CASSEAGGRTKAFF	TGTGCCAGCAGTGAGGCAGGGGGTAGGACTAAAGCTTTCTTT